These 20 T cell receptor beta chains originate from one sample sequenced in a study of blood T cell repertoires in COVID-19 (dated by TCRdb to between 2020 and 2021). Libraries were prepared through the immunoSEQ multiplex PCR assay. In TCRdb, the immuneACCESS table is reduced to in-frame sequences with V and J assigned. These tables do not hold every clone; where another copy was compared, an unresolved V gene accounts for under half, and the others remain unexplained. Counted in this sample were about 350,000 clones; less than 90% of them appeared once. The ten largest clonotypes hold approximately 0.99% of the sample. Sequencing was carried out using PBMCs or T cells enriched from blood (not recorded which). Every receptor here comes from a woman aged 25-40 years who had recovered from COVID-19.

V is TRBV7-2 and J is TRBJ2-5, with TRBD2 matching 9 bases. The CDR3 contains 13 residues. From germline, CDR1 is SGHTA and CDR2 FQGNSA. Trimming cost V 7 bases and J 3 bases; bases outside gene matches: 3. The CDR3, as DNA: TGTGCCAGCAATAGCGGGAGCGAAGAGACCCAGTACTTC. Its translation is CASNSGSEETQYF.

The chain has TRBV12-3 or TRBV12-4 and TRBJ2-1, with TRBD1 matching over 7 bases. Trimming took 5 bases from V and 12 from J; bases not matched to a gene: 7. CDR3 length equals 12 residues. The CDR3 DNA is TGTGCCAGCAGTATCGACAGGGTGTCGCAGTTCTTC. Translated: CASSIDRVSQFF.

Only one count was recorded for this clone. The J gene is TRBJ2-6, the V gene TRBV27, with D possibly matching TRBD1 (6 bases). This CDR3 has 17 residues. Germline-derived CDR1 and CDR2 are MNHEY and SMNVEV (reference sequence). Trimming stripped 6 bases from V and 0 bases from J, with 15 bases between. CDR3 loop: CASRTTGTTSGANVLTF. As DNA, the CDR3 is TGTGCCAGCAGAACCACCGGGACAACCTCTGGGGCCAACGTCCTGACTTTC.

This chain joins TRBV7-9 and TRBJ1-6; D is unresolved. This CDR3 has 16 residues. Looked up from germline, CDR1 is SEHNR and CDR2 is FQNEAQ (reference sequence). V was trimmed by 5 bases and J by 7 bases, leaving 18 bases between them. CDR3 loop: CASSPFEAASNSPLHF. As DNA, the CDR3 is TGTGCCAGCAGCCCTTTCGAGGCTGCCTCCAATTCACCCCTCCACTTT.

V and J are TRBV18 and TRBJ1-3; 7 positions match TRBD1. Per the germline V gene, CDR1 is KGHSH and CDR2 is LQKENI. The CDR3 covers 16 residues. V lost 4 bases and J lost 2; bases outside the gene matches: 8. The CDR3 region is CASSLPTGAAGNTIYF. The CDR3 nucleotides read TGTGCCAGCTCACTACCCACAGGGGCGGCTGGAAACACCATATATTTT.

The V call is TRBV28, the J call TRBJ1-2; TRBD1 matches 8 bases. V lost 8 bases and J lost 3; bases outside the gene matches: 11. CDR3 length: 15 amino acids. Germline V CDR1 and CDR2: MDHEN, SYDVKM. The CDR3 is CASAPAAGGDYGYTF. CDR3 DNA sequence: TGTGCCAGCGCTCCCGCCGCAGGGGGCGACTATGGCTACACCTTC.

This chain uses TRBV5-1 with TRBJ2-7; the match to TRBD1 covers 12 bases. V lost 4 bases, J lost 5 bases, and 7 bases stayed unmatched. Germline V lookup: CDR1 SGHRS, CDR2 YFSETQ. This CDR3 comprises 15 residues. The CDR3 is CASSRGTGGQDEQYF. DNA for the CDR3: TGCGCCAGCAGCCGCGGGACAGGGGGCCAGGACGAGCAGTACTTC.

V and J are TRBV5-1 and TRBJ2-7, with D possibly matching TRBD1 (6 bases). The germline V gene encodes CDR1 SGHRS and CDR2 YFSETQ. Trimming left V 3 bases short and J 0 bases short, with 19 bases between. The CDR3 totals 17 residues. The CDR3 spells CASSSSLTGMSSYEQYF. CDR3 nucleotide sequence: TGCGCCAGCAGCTCGTCCTTAACAGGGATGAGCTCCTACGAGCAGTACTTC.

This rearrangement joins TRBV7-2 to TRBJ2-5, with 14 nucleotides matching TRBD2. The CDR3 is made up of 14 amino acids. Germline V lookup: CDR1 SGHTA, CDR2 FQGNSA. J lost 13 bases, V lost 1 base, and 5 bases had no gene match. In DNA form, the CDR3 reads TGTGCCAGCAGCTTAGGACTAGCGGGGGGGCCGGGGTACTTC. It translates to CASSLGLAGGPGYF.

The chain employs TRBV13 and TRBJ2-7; D remains unclear. The CDR3 covers 11 residues. CDR1 is PRHDT and CDR2 is FYEKMQ in the germline V gene (reference sequence). V was trimmed by 1 base and J by 6 bases, leaving 4 bases between them. The DNA for the CDR3 is TGTGCCAGCAGCTTAGTCGGCGAGCAGTACTTC. It is translated as CASSLVGEQYF.

This clone was seen only a few times. V usage is TRBV11-2 and J usage is TRBJ2-1; D not resolved. The CDR3 has 13 amino acids. Germline V gene lookup returns CDR1 SGHAT and CDR2 FQNNGV. The germline V and J ends were trimmed by 3 bases and 5 bases, with 8 bases remaining between them. In DNA form, the CDR3 reads TGTGCCAGCAGCTTCCGGGTCCACAATGAGCAGTTCTTC. This gives the protein CASSFRVHNEQFF.

The gene calls are TRBV2 and TRBJ1-5, with D perhaps matching TRBD1 (6 bases). Germline CDR1 reads SNHLY; CDR2 reads FYNNEI. The CDR3 consists of 15 residues. Trimming took off 5 bases at V and 7 bases at J, with 18 bases between the two ends. For the CDR3, the DNA is TGTGCCAGCAGTCCCGATGGGGGGGCCGGGCAGCCCCAGCATTTT. This translates into CASSPDGGAGQPQHF.

The rearrangement joins TRBV30 to TRBJ2-3; the match to TRBD2 covers 9 bases. The V gene end was trimmed by 2 bases and the J gene end by 2 bases; junction bases not matched to a gene: 5. Looked up from germline, CDR1 is GTSNPN and CDR2 is SVGIG (reference sequence). CDR3 length equals 15 residues. CDR3 loop: CAWSTASGITDTQYF. CDR3 DNA: TGTGCCTGGAGTACCGCTAGCGGGATCACAGATACGCAGTATTTT.

This clone has at least ten counts. The chain joins TRBV28 to TRBJ1-5, with 10 bases identical to TRBD1. This CDR3 is 14 amino acids long. Germline CDR1 is MDHEN and CDR2 is SYDVKM. J was trimmed by 6 bases and V by 6 bases; bases with no gene match: 5. The CDR3 coding sequence is TGTGCCAGCAGCTCGACAGGGGGCCCTCAGCCCCAGCATTTT. It encodes CASSSTGGPQPQHF. The full variable domain, with the rest looked up from reference TRBV28 and TRBJ1-5, is DVKVTQSSRYLVKRTGEKVFLECVQDMDHENMFWYRQDPGLGLRLIYFSYDVKMKEKGDIPEGYSVSREKKERFSLILESASTNQTSMYLCASSSTGGPQPQHFGDGTRLSIL.

The chain carries TRBV20-1 and TRBJ1-4; D possibly corresponds to TRBD1 (6 bases). CDR3 length: 13 amino acids. The V gene lost 3 bases and the J gene lost 6 bases, with 11 bases spanning the gap. Germline V gene lookup returns CDR1 DFQATT and CDR2 SNEGSKA (reference sequence). CDR3: CSASSQGYEKLFF. The CDR3 DNA sequence: TGCAGTGCTAGTTCCCAGGGGTATGAAAAACTGTTTTTT.

There are a few counts of this clone. The junction and the germline gene differ at one end; a read error may be behind it. This sequence joins TRBV5-6 and TRBJ2-5; 10 positions agree with TRBD2. Per germline, CDR1 SGHDT and CDR2 YYEEEE. The CDR3 consists of 15 residues. CDR3: CASRLGLALIETQYF. The CDR3 DNA sequence: TGTGCCAGCAGGTTGGGACTAGCGCTCATAGAGACCCAGTACTTC.

J is TRBJ2-2 and V is TRBV19; perhaps TRBD2 as D (6 bases). Germline CDR1 reads LNHDA; CDR2 reads SQIVND (reference sequence). The CDR3 totals 16 residues. Trimming took off 6 bases at V and 3 bases at J, with 17 bases between the two ends. The CDR3 region has the DNA TGTGCCAGTAGCCAAGATCTGGGGGGTGACACCGGGGAGCTGTTTTTT. Translation gives CASSQDLGGDTGELFF.

The CDR3 loop reads CASSLREETQYF. The CDR3 bases are TGTGCCAGCAGCCTCAGGGAAGAGACCCAGTACTTC. The chain combines TRBV28 with TRBJ2-5, with D possibly being TRBD1 (5 bases). V was clipped by 6 bases and J by 3 bases, with 8 bases between them. The germline V gene has CDR1 MDHEN and CDR2 SYDVKM. The CDR3 consists of 12 residues.

The chain couples TRBV2 to TRBJ2-3, with 13 bases that match TRBD2. The CDR3 extends over 16 amino acids. The trim removed 6 bases at V and 4 bases at J, leaving 7 bases unmatched. Looked up from germline, CDR1 is SNHLY and CDR2 is FYNNEI. The CDR3 here is CASRPRTSGGSDTQYF. The CDR3 coding sequence is TGTGCCAGCAGACCCAGGACTAGCGGGGGATCAGATACGCAGTATTTT.

The chain joins TRBV19 to TRBJ2-7; the match to TRBD1 covers 7 bases. The CDR3 sequence is 14 residues long. V was pared by 4 bases and J by 7 bases, with 10 bases of the junction left unmatched. CDR1 and CDR2 (germline): LNHDA, SQIVND (reference sequence). CDR3 sequence: CASSSRDSGREQYF. The CDR3 bases are TGTGCCAGTAGTAGCCGGGACAGCGGCAGGGAGCAGTACTTC. Combining the CDR3 with reference TRBV19 and TRBJ2-7 gives the whole variable domain DGGITQSPKYLFRKEGQNVTLSCEQNLNHDAMYWYRQDPGQGLRLIYYSQIVNDFQKGDIAEGYSVSREKKESFPLTVTSAQKNPTAFYLCASSSRDSGREQYFGPGTRLTVT.